Presented here are 10 T cell receptor beta chains from one specimen sequenced in a study of graft-versus-host responses after intestinal transplantation. These receptors' targets are unknown. TCRdb's table, derived via immunoSEQ multiplex PCR, lists solely in-frame clones and lacks some. The data show about 71,000 clones, about 90% seen once. Sequencing was performed on unstimulated CD8+ T cells sorted from spleen or lymph node cells, taken before intestinal transplant. These receptors all come from a human donor who received an intestinal transplant.

A single count supports this clone. The chain joins TRBV19 to TRBJ1-3; D gene uncertain. The CDR3 totals 19 residues. The germline CDR1 and CDR2 sequences are LNHDA and SQIVND (reference sequence). V gave up 6 bases and J gave up 0 bases, with 24 bases separating them. CDR3 amino acids: CASRLTPGASPSSGNTIYF. The CDR3 bases are TGTGCCAGTAGGCTTACACCGGGAGCCAGCCCCAGCTCTGGAAACACCATATATTTT.

The rearrangement joins TRBV7-9 to TRBJ1-1, with D perhaps matching TRBD1 (6 bases). The CDR3 sequence is 13 residues long. The germline gives CDR1 SEHNR, CDR2 FQNEAQ (reference sequence). The germline V and J ends were trimmed by 5 bases and 11 bases, with 18 bases remaining between them. CDR3 nucleotide sequence: TGTGCCAGCAGCCCCAGGGGCCGGGTCCGCGCTTTCTTT. Translated: CASSPRGRVRAFF.

The V call is TRBV9, the J call TRBJ2-2; 8 nucleotides line up with TRBD1. The CDR3 is made up of 15 amino acids. V was pared by 4 bases and J by 1 base, with 3 bases of the junction left unmatched. Germline CDR1 and CDR2: SGDLS and YYNGEE. CDR3 sequence reads: CASSPDRENTGELFF. The CDR3 DNA follows: TGTGCCAGCAGCCCGGACAGGGAGAACACCGGGGAGCTGTTTTTT.

This clone appeared a few times. The V gene is TRBV15, the J gene TRBJ2-7; tentative D call: TRBD2 (6 bases). CDR3 size: 15 residues. The germline V gene has CDR1 LNHNV and CDR2 YYDKDF (reference sequence). V lost 1 base, J lost 3 bases, and 13 bases lay in between. CDR3 coding DNA: TGTGCCACCAGCAGAGCGGAGGGGCAGGGCTACGAGCAGTACTTC. Its translation: CATSRAEGQGYEQYF.

V is TRBV7-2 and J is TRBJ1-2, with D unclear. This CDR3 has 13 residues. Trimming pared 5 bases from V and 4 bases from J, leaving 11 bases between. Germline V gene sequence: CDR1 SGHTA, CDR2 FQGNSA. The CDR3, as DNA: TGTGCCAGCAGCCCTTATGCGGGCTATGGCTACACCTTC. Protein product: CASSPYAGYGYTF.

V is TRBV11-2 and J is TRBJ2-7; the D gene is possibly TRBD2 (6 bases). V was cut by 10 bases and J by 3 bases, with 16 bases left in between. The V gene's germline CDR1 is SGHAT and CDR2 FQNNGV. This CDR3 spans 13 amino acids. CDR3 coding DNA: TGTGCCACCCAGGAGGGACCGTACTACGAGCAGTACTTC. Translating it yields CATQEGPYYEQYF.

V usage is TRBV10-3 and J usage is TRBJ2-3, with unresolved D. The CDR3 runs to 14 residues. V was shortened by 6 bases and J by 0 bases, with 10 bases between the two germline ends. Per germline, CDR1 ENHRY and CDR2 SYGVKD. The CDR3 protein is CAIRGPASTDTQYF. As DNA, the CDR3 is TGTGCCATCAGGGGCCCGGCTAGCACAGATACGCAGTATTTT.

The V and J genes are TRBV29-1 and TRBJ2-7; TRBD2 matches 7 bases. Germline V gene lookup returns CDR1 SQVTM and CDR2 ANQGSEA. The CDR3 loop spans 13 amino acids. V was pared by 7 bases and J by 2 bases, with 8 bases of the junction left unmatched. CDR3 sequence reads: CSARTGTTYEQYF. CDR3 bases: TGCAGCGCCCGGACGGGGACTACCTACGAGCAGTACTTC.

This chain uses TRBV19 with TRBJ1-1; TRBD1 agrees at 9 bases. The length of the CDR3 is 15 residues. J was trimmed by 6 bases and V by 3 bases; bases with no gene match: 8. CDR1 LNHDA and CDR2 SQIVND come from the germline V gene (reference sequence). CDR3 nucleotides: TGTGCCAGTAGTATCTGGACAGGGGTGGACGCTGAAGCTTTCTTT. It codes for CASSIWTGVDAEAFF.

The rearrangement uses TRBV2 and TRBJ2-7, with D perhaps TRBD1 (6 bases). Germline values: CDR1 SNHLY, CDR2 FYNNEI. The CDR3 is 14 residues long. The ends were cut back, 4 bases at V and 0 bases at J, with 10 bases in the middle. CDR3: CASSAGDASYEQYF. The CDR3, as DNA: TGTGCCAGCAGTGCAGGGGACGCCTCCTACGAGCAGTACTTC.